A single sample is the source of the 21 T cell receptor beta chains below, sequenced in a study of CXCR3-negative and CXCR3-positive naive CD8 T cells. Each TRB cDNA library was prepared by 5' RACE (with UMI labels). For each CDR3 protein, TCRdb gives one entry from its re-call of the 5' RACE reads, without DNA. The specimen's table records 90,000 to 95,000 distinct CDR3 sequences. The sequenced sample was naive CXCR3- CD8+ T cells from blood. Subset given: CD45RO-CCR7+CD27+CD95- naive CD8+ T cells lacking CXCR3 (TNR3-). These TCRs come from a human donor in good health. Some clones in this sample may be carry-over from other donors' samples.

The chain recombines TRBV6-2 or TRBV6-3 with TRBJ2-1; as DNA is missing, the TRBD2 call by TCRdb cannot be tested. This CDR3 comprises 14 residues. Germline CDR1 reads MNHEY; CDR2 reads SVGEGT. CDR3 loop: CASSYEGLYNEQFF.

The V and J genes are TRBV29-1 and TRBJ2-7; TCRdb calls TRBD1, which cannot be checked without DNA. CDR1 is SQVTM and CDR2 is ANQGSEA in the germline V gene. This CDR3 is 13 amino acids long. This CDR3 reads CSARRGLSYEQYF.

V gene TRBV3-1 combines with J gene TRBJ2-5. Germline CDR1 reads LGHDT; CDR2 reads YNNKEL (reference sequence). The CDR3 is 17 residues long. The CDR3 spells CASSQVWASGHEETQYF.

This rearrangement joins TRBV15 to TRBJ2-5; TCRdb's D gene call, TRBD1, goes unchecked for lack of DNA. Germline CDR1 reads LNHNV; CDR2 reads YYDKDF (reference sequence). The length of the CDR3 is 15 residues. The CDR3: CATSRDGADQETQYF.

V and J are TRBV7-8 and TRBJ1-1. The CDR3 loop spans 14 amino acids. CDR1 and CDR2 (germline): SGHVS, FQNEAQ. CDR3 sequence: CASSSLGGTVEAFF.

The chain employs TRBV4-2 and TRBJ2-7; lacking DNA, the TRBD2 call made by TCRdb goes unchecked. The CDR3 is 17 amino acids. Germline CDR1 is LGHNA and CDR2 is YNFKEQ. The CDR3 loop reads CASSPAAVKADSYEQYF.

V usage is TRBV23-1 and J usage is TRBJ2-5; TCRdb outputs TRBD1, but without DNA this stays unchecked. TRBV23-1 is an ORF for which the function is uncertain. This CDR3 is 13 amino acids long. The CDR3 here is CASSQGAQETQYF.

The chain links TRBV9 to TRBJ2-1; as DNA is missing, the TRBD1 call by TCRdb cannot be tested. The germline gives CDR1 SGDLS, CDR2 YYNGEE. The CDR3 length is 12 residues. CDR3 sequence reads: CASSPGTGEQFF.

V gene TRBV5-1 combines with J gene TRBJ2-4. Germline V gene data show CDR1 as SGHRS and CDR2 as YFSETQ. The CDR3 is 11 residues long. The CDR3 reads CASTGGNIQYF. Full variable domain (rest looked up from reference TRBV5-1 and TRBJ2-4): KAGVTQTPRYLIKTRGQQVTLSCSPISGHRSVSWYQQTPGQGLQFLFEYFSETQRNKGNFPGRFSGRQFSNSRSEMNVSTLELGDSALYLCASTGGNIQYFGAGTRLSVL.

The chain recombines TRBV6-2 or TRBV6-3 with TRBJ2-2; TCRdb indicates TRBD1, and absent DNA this call remains unverified. Germline V gives CDR1 MNHEY, CDR2 SVGEGT. The CDR3 runs 20 residues. The CDR3 sequence: CASSLFEPRDRGFGTGELFF.

The rearrangement links TRBV7-9 to TRBJ2-7; TCRdb names TRBD1, which stays unverified in the absence of DNA. CDR1 and CDR2 from the germline V gene are SEHNR and FQNEAQ (reference sequence). This CDR3 contains 14 residues. CDR3 protein: CASSPPLGAHEQYF.

The CDR3 sequence is CSVGDRVYEQYF. The J gene is TRBJ2-7, the V gene TRBV29-1; the D call of TRBD1 rests on TCRdb alone, since no DNA is present to check it. The V gene's germline CDR1 is SQVTM and CDR2 ANQGSEA. The CDR3 loop spans 12 amino acids.

The chain uses TRBV7-3 and TRBJ1-5; TCRdb outputs TRBD1, but without DNA this stays unchecked. The CDR3 length is 16 residues. CDR1 and CDR2 from the germline V gene are SGHTA and FQGTGA. The CDR3 is CASSLTSGRGDQPQHF.

The CDR3 loop is CASSQSRIRDNTGELFF. V gene TRBV23-1 combines with J gene TRBJ2-2; without DNA, the TCRdb call of TRBD1 cannot be checked. TRBV23-1 is an open reading frame, and its role is uncertain. The CDR3 loop spans 17 amino acids.

The chain joins TRBV4-1 to TRBJ2-7; TCRdb's D call of TRBD1 is untestable without DNA. Looked up from germline, CDR1 is MGHRA and CDR2 is YSYEKL. This CDR3 has 18 amino acids. CDR3 region: CASSQDQPTGTVVHEQYF.

V and J are TRBV2 and TRBJ2-1; without DNA, the TCRdb call of TRBD2 cannot be checked. Per germline, CDR1 SNHLY and CDR2 FYNNEI. The CDR3 consists of 15 residues. The CDR3 here is CASSGSSGGFNEQFF.

The V and J genes are TRBV29-1 and TRBJ2-1; TCRdb picks TRBD2, but there is no DNA to check that call. This CDR3 is 15 amino acids long. Germline V gives CDR1 SQVTM, CDR2 ANQGSEA. This CDR3 is CSVPRPSGRAVGQFF.

The chain has TRBV4-1 and TRBJ2-5; TCRdb selects TRBD1, and the lack of DNA leaves this call unchecked. The germline CDR1 and CDR2 sequences are MGHRA and YSYEKL. This CDR3 is 15 amino acids long. The chain's CDR3 is CASSQGLSGWETQYF.

This chain's CDR3 is CASSPLAGQDEQFF. This chain connects TRBV3-1 to TRBJ2-1; the TRBD1 assignment by TCRdb is unverifiable without DNA. CDR1 LGHDT and CDR2 YNNKEL come from the germline V gene (reference sequence). This CDR3 is 14 amino acids long.

This chain connects TRBV6-4 to TRBJ2-7; lacking DNA, the TRBD1 call made by TCRdb goes unchecked. The germline CDR1 and CDR2 sequences are MRHNA and SNTAGT. The CDR3 spans 16 residues. This CDR3 reads CATQIFDDRVTYEQYF.

J is TRBJ2-1 and V is TRBV15; TCRdb reports TRBD2, a call that lacks DNA to check it against. The CDR3 sequence is 17 residues long. CDR1 and CDR2 from the germline V gene are LNHNV and YYDKDF (reference sequence). The CDR3 loop reads CATSRRRLAGGDNEQFF.